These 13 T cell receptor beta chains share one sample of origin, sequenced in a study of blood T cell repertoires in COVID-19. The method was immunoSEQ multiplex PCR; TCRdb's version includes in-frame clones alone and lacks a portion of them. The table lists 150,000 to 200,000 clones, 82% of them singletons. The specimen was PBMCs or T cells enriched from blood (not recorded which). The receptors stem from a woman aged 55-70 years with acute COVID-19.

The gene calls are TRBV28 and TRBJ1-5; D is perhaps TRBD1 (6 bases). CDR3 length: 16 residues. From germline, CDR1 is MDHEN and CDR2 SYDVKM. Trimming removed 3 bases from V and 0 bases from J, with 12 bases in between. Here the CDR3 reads CASSLQGPLSNQPQHF. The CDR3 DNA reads TGTGCCAGCAGTTTGCAGGGGCCCCTTAGCAATCAGCCCCAGCATTTT.

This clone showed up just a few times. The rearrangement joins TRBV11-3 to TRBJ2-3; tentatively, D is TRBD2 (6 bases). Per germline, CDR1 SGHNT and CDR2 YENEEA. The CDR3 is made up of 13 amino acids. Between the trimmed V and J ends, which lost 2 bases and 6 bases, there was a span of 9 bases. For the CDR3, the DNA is TGTGCCAGCAGCTTATCCCTAGCGGATACGCAGTATTTT. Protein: CASSLSLADTQYF.

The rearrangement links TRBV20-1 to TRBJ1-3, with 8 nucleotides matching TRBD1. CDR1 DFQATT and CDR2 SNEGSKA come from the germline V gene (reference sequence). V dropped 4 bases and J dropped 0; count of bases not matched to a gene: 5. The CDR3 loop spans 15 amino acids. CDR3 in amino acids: CSATDRGNSGNTIYF. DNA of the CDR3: TGCAGTGCTACTGACAGGGGTAACTCTGGAAACACCATATATTTT.

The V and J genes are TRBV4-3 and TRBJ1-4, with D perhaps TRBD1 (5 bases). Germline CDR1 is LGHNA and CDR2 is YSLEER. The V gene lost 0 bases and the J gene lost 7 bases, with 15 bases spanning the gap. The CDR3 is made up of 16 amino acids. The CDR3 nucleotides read TGCGCCAGCAGCCAAGAACTAGCCAGGGCCCCTGAAAAACTGTTTTTT. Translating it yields CASSQELARAPEKLFF.

The CDR3 sequence: CASSKSCGEKLFF. The DNA of the CDR3 is TGTGCCAGCAGCAAGAGTTGTGGTGAAAAACTGTTTTTT. This sequence joins TRBV21-1 and TRBJ1-4. TRBV21-1 represents a pseudogene. The CDR3 is made up of 13 amino acids.

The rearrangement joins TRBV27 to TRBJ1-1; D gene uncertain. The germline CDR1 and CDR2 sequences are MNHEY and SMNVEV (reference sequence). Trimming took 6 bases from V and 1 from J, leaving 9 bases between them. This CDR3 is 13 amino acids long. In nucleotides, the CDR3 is TGTGCCAGCAGGAGGGAATCGAACACTGAAGCTTTCTTT. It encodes CASRRESNTEAFF.

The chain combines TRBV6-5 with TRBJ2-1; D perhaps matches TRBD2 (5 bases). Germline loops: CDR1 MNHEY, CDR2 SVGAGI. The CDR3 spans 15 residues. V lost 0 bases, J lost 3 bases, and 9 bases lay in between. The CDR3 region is CASSYSGGYYNEQFF. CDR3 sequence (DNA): TGTGCCAGCAGTTACTCCGGCGGGTACTACAATGAGCAGTTCTTC.

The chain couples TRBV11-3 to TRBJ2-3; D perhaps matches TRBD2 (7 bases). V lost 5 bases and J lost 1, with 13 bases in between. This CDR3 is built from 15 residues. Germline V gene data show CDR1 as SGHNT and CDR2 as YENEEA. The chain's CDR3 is CASSPGGRGTDTQYF. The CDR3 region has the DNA TGTGCCAGCAGCCCGGGGGGCCGGGGCACAGATACGCAGTATTTT.

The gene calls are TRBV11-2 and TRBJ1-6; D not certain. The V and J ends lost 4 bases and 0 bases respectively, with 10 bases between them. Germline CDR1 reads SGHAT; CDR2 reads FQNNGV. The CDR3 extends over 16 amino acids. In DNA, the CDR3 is TGTGCCAGCAGCTCGCAGTGGAGCTCCTATAATTCACCCCTCCACTTT. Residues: CASSSQWSSYNSPLHF.

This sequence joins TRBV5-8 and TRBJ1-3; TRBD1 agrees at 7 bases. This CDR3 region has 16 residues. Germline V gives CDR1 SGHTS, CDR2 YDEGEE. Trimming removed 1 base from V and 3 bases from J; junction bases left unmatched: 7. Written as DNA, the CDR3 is TGTGCCAGCAGCTTGTCCATAGGGGGCCTTGGAAACACCATATATTTT. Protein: CASSLSIGGLGNTIYF.

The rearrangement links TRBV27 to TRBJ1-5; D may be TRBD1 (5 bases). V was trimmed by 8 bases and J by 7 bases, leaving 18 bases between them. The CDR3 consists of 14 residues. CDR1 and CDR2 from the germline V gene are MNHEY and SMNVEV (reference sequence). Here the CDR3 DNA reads TGTGCCAGCTGCGCGTTTCAGGGAAACCAGCCCCAGCATTTT. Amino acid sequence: CASCAFQGNQPQHF.

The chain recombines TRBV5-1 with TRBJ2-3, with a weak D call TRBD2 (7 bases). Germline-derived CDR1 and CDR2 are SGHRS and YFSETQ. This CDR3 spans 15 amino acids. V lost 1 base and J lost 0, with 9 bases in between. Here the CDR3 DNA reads TGCGCCAGCAGCTTGACGGGGGGCAGCACAGATACGCAGTATTTT. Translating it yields CASSLTGGSTDTQYF.

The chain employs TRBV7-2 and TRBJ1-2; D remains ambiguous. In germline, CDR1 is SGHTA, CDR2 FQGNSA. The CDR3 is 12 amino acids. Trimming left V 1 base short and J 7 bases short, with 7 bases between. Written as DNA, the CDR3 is TGTGCCAGCAGCTTAGACATCCCTGGCTACACCTTC. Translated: CASSLDIPGYTF.